This T cell receptor beta chain emerged from a study of cytomegalovirus exposure and HLA in healthy donors (dated by TCRdb to between 2016 and 2019). For the wider study: In an earlier analysis of some 550 of the donors, roughly 300 Gb of sequence data and some 100 million unique TCR beta sequences from about 179 million T cells were reported. All discovery cohort repertoires had been generated using a single sequencing platform. The later analysis used no new phenotypic data to find candidate immune exposures, relying instead on TCR beta sequences and their occurrence across donors. Alongside the repertoire data, information on donor age, sex, ethnicity and CMV serostatus was compiled. Besides the first cohort of 500 to 700 subjects, a separate validation cohort made up of 120 different subjects was used. Using immunosequencing, the study profiled T cell repertoires from approximately 700 subjects and related those repertoires to cytomegalovirus serostatus. Genome-wide SNP genotypes for about 60% of the 666 donors were used in a later genetic analysis, which treated that subset as a discovery cohort. Approximately 330 gigabases of sequencing data and 70 million to 100 million unique TCR sequences made up an early release that covered approximately 620 HLA-typed donors. On average, approximately 250,000 unique TCR beta nucleotide sequences were sequenced per donor among 398 genotyped donors of the cohort, with roughly 18% of those sequences being non-productive. High-throughput TCR immunosequencing, statistical association of individual TCRs with disease status, and machine learning were combined to predict cytomegalovirus infection status. Typing coverage differed by locus: A, B, C, DRB1 and DQB1 were typed in roughly 620-640 donors, DQA1 in roughly 510, DPA1 in some 600, and DPB1 in about 450. To decide whether each TCR beta V gene segment behaved as functional or pseudogenic, an earlier analysis of some 580 of the donors relied on high-throughput TCR beta sequencing. Several DR-DQ haplotypes were handled as single units for association and clustering, since linkage in the cohort was strong. Of the roughly 400 genotyped donors, approximately 83% fell in the genetic ancestry cluster associated with self-reported Caucasian donors. The study aimed to test whether cataloging public T cell receptors could reveal signatures of past pathogen exposure. HLA typing covered class I and class II loci at four-digit resolution. A later analysis re-analyzed previously published TCR beta repertoires from 600 to 850 donors and added high-resolution HLA genotyping to study TCR occurrence patterns. The research as a whole found: Over 15 rarely observed V segments, including chromosome 9 orphons, were excluded from the earlier analysis of 550 to 700 of the donors because counts were too low. A cluster of highly shared sequence variants was judged likely to be a technical artifact of the sequencing pipeline. Linkage disequilibrium might explain the correlated functional status among segregating V segments, but an unknown experimental factor could not be excluded. While some public TCRs were present in many individuals, most TCR sequences turned up only very rarely across donors. Because HLA typing was missing for some donors at each locus, association tests included only the typed subset. The study listed 164 TCR beta chains as associated with cytomegalovirus. A later analysis associated around 16,000 TCR beta sequences with specific HLA alleles at a false discovery rate of 0.05. A further reported finding was that TCR beta sequences accurately predicted the HLA-A and HLA-B alleles for most subjects in the first cohort. Most CMV-associated TCR beta chains appeared to be HLA-restricted in a later analysis, and the HLA associations seemed to be driven largely by CMV exposure. The presence/absence analyses assumed that sequencing depth was roughly uniform across donors, and that assumption may not be true. A later analysis found that TCR association rates varied across HLA loci, with DRB1 alleles showing the most associated TCRs and HLA-C alleles the fewest. This cohort had only TCR beta chains sequenced, and the lack of alpha or paired-chain data limited which features could be detected. In a later genetic analysis, a missense DCLRE1C variant was associated with V-gene and J-gene trimming of TCR beta chains, and the association was replicated in an independent cohort. In vitro tests confirmed that a few of the cytomegalovirus-associated TCR beta chains recognize cytomegalovirus antigens. The 87-base-pair reads could not distinguish some IMGT-functional V segments, including TRBV6-2 and TRBV6-3, so those segments were excluded. A later genetic analysis reported fewer N-insertions in productive TCRs among donors in an Asian-associated ancestry cluster than the 666-donor mean. When HLA alleles, especially DR and DQ, strongly co-occurred, TCR associations were difficult to assign to individual alleles. According to the authors, the approach could potentially be generalized to other disease states and immunological phenotypes. Cytomegalovirus status was reported to be diagnosed by the classifier with high specificity and sensitivity in both the original and validation cohorts. Immune exposure information for the cohort was limited to CMV serostatus. Compared with equally common non-associated chains, HLA-associated TCR beta chains in a later analysis were more clonally expanded and had lower generation probabilities. Broadly in line with IMGT annotations, most TCR beta V segments showed up in productive rearrangements about 87% or about 30% of the time in an earlier analysis of around 550 of the donors. Several of the top co-occurrence clusters appeared to be linked to parvovirus B19, influenza, CMV and Epstein-Barr virus, according to a later analysis.

Libraries were prepared through the immunoSEQ multiplex PCR assay. The multiplex PCR relied on a mix of 60 forward primers for TCR Vbeta segments and 13 reverse primers for TCR Jbeta segments. The CDR3 region of rearranged TCR beta genes was amplified from genomic DNA with a multiplex PCR assay. On the Illumina HiSeq System, the amplified TCR beta libraries were sequenced as 87-base-pair reads. The paper's data handling went like this. Across the 500 to 850 repertoires, a later analysis counted 60 million to 90 million unique TCR beta chains, about 10 million of which were shared by at least two donors. To remove PCR and sequencing errors, raw reads were error-corrected and collapsed into unique sequences using a nearest-neighbor algorithm that merged closely related sequences. CDR3 sequences were aligned to IMGT reference sequences to assign V, D and J gene segments. For a sequence to be retained, at least a six-nucleotide match to both a V gene segment and a J gene segment was required. Rearrangements were called productive when the CDR3 lacked stop codons and stayed in frame with V and J; all others were non-productive. CDR3 was defined by IMGT convention, running from the second conserved V-encoded cysteine to the conserved J-encoded phenylalanine. In an earlier analysis of roughly 610 of the donors, sequences lacking an unambiguous match to a single V gene segment were excluded. An earlier analysis of over 450 of the donors classified V segments as functional when productive rearrangements were above 56.7% and as segregating when the standard deviation between donors was above 5%. A statistical classification framework was built for diagnosing cytomegalovirus status from the catalog of TCR beta chain sequences. V and J gene assignment, in a later analysis, came from comparing TCR nucleotide sequences with IMGT/GENE-DB human TR gene sequences. In a later analysis, CDR3 sequences and most-parsimonious VDJ recombination scenarios were assigned using the TCRdist pipeline. In a later analysis, each TCR beta chain was defined by its CDR3 amino acid sequence together with its V-gene family, and reads without a unique V-gene family were excluded. In a later analysis, 550 to 650 highly shared, low-generation-probability nucleotide sequences were removed to address suspected cross-contamination and a sequencing artifact. For each public chain, a later analysis derived a clonal expansion index from normalized ranks of inferred template counts within each repertoire. A later analysis computed generation probabilities with a VDJ recombination model fitted to out-of-frame rearrangements, and checked the results against IGoR. Hypergeometric tests were used in a later analysis to score TCR-TCR, TCR-HLA and TCR-CMV co-occurrence, with a repertoire-size bias correction applied to the TCR pairs. False discovery rates were estimated in a later analysis by permuting HLA or CMV assignments 20 times. A later analysis grouped co-occurring TCRs with DBSCAN, adding TCRdist sequence similarity when clustering within HLA-allele-positive subsets. Repertoires with fewer than 30,000 or more than 120,000 public chains, plus five repertoires with anomalous nucleotide sharing, were excluded from co-occurrence clustering. The source is immuneACCESS, and TCRdb retained only in-frame sequences with V and J called. Part of the clones is not carried over; for the studies checked, unresolved V genes explain less than half of this, and the remainder is unexplained. The D gene and trimming were derived from the DNA, and the V and J assignments and clone size from that table. Across this sample there are about 120,000 clones, with 10% to 13% seen only once. Of the sample, around 4.6% is held by the ten largest clones.

Looking up the germline V gene yields CDR1 MNHEY and CDR2 SVGAGI. The CDR3 spans 13 residues, from the cysteine through the phenylalanine. The entry retains the CDR3 DNA only, 39 bases that are in frame from base 1. V is cut by 5 bases and J by 5 bases, and the space between the germline ends is 10 bases. The cohort consisted of fewer than 700 healthy bone marrow donors. At the time of sampling, every cohort member was nominally healthy, though immune exposures that went unrecorded were likely present. The donor tested CMV seropositive and was one of the 289 seropositive cohort members. A peripheral blood sample was provided by each donor, and peripheral blood mononuclear cells were used for TCR beta sequencing. The Qiagen DNeasy Blood Extraction Kit was used to extract genomic DNA from the blood cell samples. In its sample, this clone was seen a few times. No cognate antigen has been identified for it. Base qualities are not at hand, and no much larger clone is one base apart.

Here the chain combines TRBV6-5 and TRBJ2-1; D gene: possibly TRBD2, on 6 matching bases. Sequenced material: PBMCs. The sequence came from a woman aged 18-30 years in good health and CMV-seropositive. The nucleotide sequence is given as TGTGCCAGCAGTCGGAGGGTAAACAATGAGCAGTTCTTC. Protein translation: CASSRRVNNEQFF.